Below, one TCR beta chain is given with its context. This clone was seen only once. The target of this receptor is not known. No qualities accompany the bases; no much larger clone lies one base away. Based on the germline V gene, the CDR1 and CDR2 sequences are LGHNA and YSLEER. Trimming takes 5 bases off V and 0 bases off J; junction bases not matched to a gene: 2. Measured from the cysteine to the phenylalanine, the CDR3 is 16 residues long. Just CDR3 DNA is preserved here, 48 bases in frame from base 1. This sample stems from a study of blood T cell repertoires in COVID-19 (dated by TCRdb to 2019 to 2021). About the full investigation: Collaborator samples came from the United States, Italy and Spain and covered acute and convalescent phases of COVID-19. The material from the prospective study consisted of cDNA or gDNA derived from T cells, B-cell-depleted T cells, or PBMCs. Deeply sampled blood TCRbeta repertoires from subjects exposed to, actively infected with, or recovered from COVID-19 were included in the dataset. The repertoires were released in a freely available public database meant as a resource for research on the immune response to SARS-CoV-2. Samples came from the ongoing ImmuneRACE study (first 160 participants) plus 1,254 subjects from 6 global collaborators. Nearly every sample came with metadata listing a de-identified subject ID, COVID-19 status, age in years and sex. HLA class I and class II types, where available, came from metadata supplied by the sample provider rather than from assay-based typing. The investigation overall reported the following: The quantity of clinical and demographic metadata differed by source and by participant and was supplied without curation.

Each collaborating institution followed its own protocols to collect whole blood in K2EDTA tubes. Collaborator samples were shipped for TCRbeta analysis as frozen whole blood, isolated PBMCs, or DNA extracted from either sample type. The immunoSEQ Assay, a bias-controlled multiplex PCR, was used to amplify TCRbeta CDR3 regions from genomic DNA. On the study's bioinformatics: The number of nucleated cells in each sample was estimated by amplification of reference gene primers within the assay. To quantify the absolute abundance of each unique TCRbeta CDR3 rearrangement, sequence reads were collapsed and filtered. For each sample, productive Simpson clonality was calculated by taking the square root of Simpson's diversity index across productive rearrangements. TCRdb obtained this table from immuneACCESS and retained in-frame rearrangements with V and J assigned. These tables miss some clones; where compared with another copy, unresolved V genes account for less than half of the shortfall, and the remainder is unexplained. V, J and clone size were drawn from that table, and D and trimming were deduced from the DNA. The sample yields roughly 38,000 clones; approximately 86% were counted once. More than 50% of the sample is in the top ten clones.

The receptor was derived from a man aged 65 to 79 with acute or convalescent COVID-19. Rearrangement joined TRBV4-3 to TRBJ2-5; TRBD2 matches 14 bases in the middle. Sequenced sample: peripheral blood. The encoded CDR3 is CASSRTSGRYQETQYF. The DNA sequence reads TGCGCCAGCAGCAGGACTAGCGGGAGGTACCAAGAGACCCAGTACTTC.